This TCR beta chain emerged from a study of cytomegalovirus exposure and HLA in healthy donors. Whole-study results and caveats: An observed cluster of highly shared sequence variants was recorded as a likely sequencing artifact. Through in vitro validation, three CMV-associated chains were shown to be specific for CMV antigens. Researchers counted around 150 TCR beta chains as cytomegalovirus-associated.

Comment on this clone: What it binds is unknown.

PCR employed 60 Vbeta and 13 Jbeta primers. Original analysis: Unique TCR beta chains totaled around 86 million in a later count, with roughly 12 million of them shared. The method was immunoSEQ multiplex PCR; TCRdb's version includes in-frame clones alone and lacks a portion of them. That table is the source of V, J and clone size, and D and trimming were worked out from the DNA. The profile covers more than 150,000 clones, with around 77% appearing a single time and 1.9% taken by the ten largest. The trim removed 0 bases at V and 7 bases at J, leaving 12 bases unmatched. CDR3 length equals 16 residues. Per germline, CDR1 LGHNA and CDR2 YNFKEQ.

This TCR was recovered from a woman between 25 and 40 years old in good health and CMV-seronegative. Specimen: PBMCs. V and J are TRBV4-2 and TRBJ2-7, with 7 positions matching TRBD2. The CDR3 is CASSQDRAGVGDEQYF. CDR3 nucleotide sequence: TGTGCCAGCAGCCAAGATCGGGCGGGGGTCGGCGATGAGCAGTACTTC.